The T cell receptor beta chain described here comes from a study of blood T cell repertoires in COVID-19. Looking at the study overall: The United States, Italy and Spain were the sources of the acute and convalescent COVID-19 samples.

In the original analysis: Scientists estimated how many nucleated cells there were by amplifying reference gene primers. The table came from immunoSEQ multiplex PCR; TCRdb's copy has only in-frame clones and leaves some out. V and J calls and clone size are as listed in that table; D and trimming were resolved from the DNA. The table shows tens of thousands of clones, with around nine tenths occurring only once. CDR1 and CDR2 (germline): MNHEY, SVGEGT. V lost 4 bases and J lost 4; bases outside the gene matches: 3. The CDR3 sequence is 14 residues long. The sample was peripheral blood. This chain links TRBV6-2 or TRBV6-3 with TRBJ1-5; 8 nucleotides agree with TRBD1. This clonotype was obtained from a human donor in a cohort sampled during active COVID-19. The CDR3: CASSSTGVNQPQHF. As DNA, the CDR3 is TGTGCCAGCAGTTCGACAGGGGTAAATCAGCCCCAGCATTTT.